This T cell receptor beta chain was profiled in a study of blood T cell repertoires in COVID-19. As for the study in general: In each case, the material was cDNA or gDNA derived from T cells, B-cell-depleted T cells, or PBMCs.

The CDR3 spans 15 residues. Looked up from germline, CDR1 is LNHDA and CDR2 is SQIVND (reference sequence). V lost 3 bases, J lost 4 bases, and 8 bases stayed unmatched. In the authors' workflow: Estimation of nucleated cell counts was performed using reference gene primer amplification. Libraries were prepared by immunoSEQ multiplex PCR; TCRdb keeps only in-frame clonotypes and omits some of them. V, J and clone size were drawn from that table, and D and trimming were deduced from the DNA. The top ten hold 1.5% to 2% of the sample, which has over 80,000 clones, around nine tenths seen once. The chain couples TRBV19 to TRBJ1-1; 7 bases line up with TRBD1. This TCR derives from a man in his fifties or sixties with acute or convalescent COVID-19. Sequencing input: peripheral blood. The CDR3 sequence is CASSILDRMSTEAFF. For the CDR3, the DNA is TGTGCCAGTAGTATTTTGGACAGGATGAGCACTGAAGCTTTCTTT.